This T cell receptor (beta chain) was sequenced during a study of T cells in Graves' hyperthyroidism and ophthalmopathy. Study-level results: Blood also contained most expanded thyroid clonotypes above 0.001.

Note on this clonotype: Its antigen is not known.

RNA transcripts yielded amplified TCR beta CDR3 regions. TCR CDR3 underwent first-round RT-PCR with the HTBI primer set. MiXCR, run by TCRdb on the multiplex PCR reads, gives a single entry per CDR3 protein. The sample holds almost 600,000 distinct CDR3 sequences, around 13% seen once. Subjects aged 18 to 65 presented with newly diagnosed hyperthyroidism of less than 2 months' duration. Clinical symptoms, serum thyroxine, TRAb, thyroid ultrasound and orbital computed tomography informed diagnoses. Fresh peripheral blood, about 9.9 ml, yielded the PBMCs. J was trimmed by 1 base and V by 7 bases; bases with no gene match: 7. CDR3 length equals 15 residues. CDR1 SGHTA and CDR2 FQGNSA come from the germline V gene.

The chain combines TRBV7-2 with TRBJ2-7; 10 positions match TRBD1. The clonotype originates from a woman in her twenties or thirties with Graves' hyperthyroidism that later progressed to Graves' ophthalmopathy. Material: blood. Here the CDR3 reads CASTPGQGLSYEQYF. The DNA of the CDR3 is TGTGCCAGCACCCCGGGACAGGGGCTTTCCTACGAGCAGTACTTC.